The 7 T cell receptor beta chains below were found in one sample sequenced in a study of beta chain features in type 1 diabetes listed by TCRdb under 2018. Here is what the overall study found, with its caveats: In all four CD4+ subsets, TCRB CDR3 length was moderately but significantly shorter in type 1 diabetes patients.

These TCRs' antigens remain unknown. Library preparation was by the immunoSEQ multiplex PCR assay. The High Capacity cDNA Reverse Transcription Kit was used to reverse transcribe all of the isolated RNA, meaning that expressed TCRB transcripts were what got sequenced. In TCRdb, the immuneACCESS table is reduced to in-frame sequences with V and J assigned. These tables do not hold every clone; where another copy was compared, an unresolved V gene accounts for under half, and the others remain unexplained. The sample table lists 640,000 or so clones, 10% to 15% of them with a count of one. 0.02% to 0.025% of the sample belongs to the ten largest clones. What was sequenced was naive CD4+ T cells from blood. The cell subset or site label on this specimen signifies: true naive CD4+ T cells. The receptors derive from a man younger than 35 with type 1 diabetes.

V gene TRBV28 combines with J gene TRBJ2-6, with unresolved D. CDR3 size: 13 residues. Trimming left V 8 bases short and J 0 bases short, with 5 bases between. The germline V gene has CDR1 MDHEN and CDR2 SYDVKM. This CDR3 reads CASESSGANVLTF. The CDR3 DNA is TGTGCCAGCGAAAGCTCTGGGGCCAACGTCCTGACTTTC. Drawing the rest from reference TRBV28 and TRBJ2-6, the complete variable domain is DVKVTQSSRYLVKRTGEKVFLECVQDMDHENMFWYRQDPGLGLRLIYFSYDVKMKEKGDIPEGYSVSREKKERFSLILESASTNQTSMYLCASESSGANVLTFGAGSRLTVL.

This clone was observed a few times. The gene calls are TRBV19 and TRBJ1-2; perhaps TRBD1 as D (6 bases). The CDR3 has 15 residues. Trimming left V 2 bases short and J 4 bases short, with 14 bases between. Germline V gene lookup returns CDR1 LNHDA and CDR2 SQIVND (reference sequence). The CDR3 region has the DNA TGTGCCAGTAGTATAAGTACAGGGATTTTCTATGGCTACACCTTC. Translation gives CASSISTGIFYGYTF.

This clone was observed a few times. The rearrangement joins TRBV6-1 to TRBJ1-5; 7 nucleotides align to TRBD1. Germline CDR1 and CDR2: MNHNS and SASEGT. The J segment lost 9 bases and the V segment lost 7 bases, leaving 12 bases of the junction unmatched. This CDR3 contains 14 residues. In DNA form, the CDR3 reads TGTGCCAGCATCCTACAGGGGAATGGGAGGCCCCAGCATTTT. Amino acid sequence: CASILQGNGRPQHF.

The chain employs TRBV27 and TRBJ1-2; no definite D call. Trimming removed 4 bases from V and 6 bases from J, with 18 bases in between. Germline values: CDR1 MNHEY, CDR2 SMNVEV (reference sequence). The CDR3 consists of 15 residues. CDR3 nucleotide sequence: TGTGCCAGCAGTTCTCCTCAAAGGGCGGGCAATGGCTACACCTTC. Its protein product is CASSSPQRAGNGYTF.

This rearrangement joins TRBV23-1 to TRBJ2-2; 7 bases are a match to TRBD1. TRBV23-1 is noted as an ORF with a role that remains uncertain. The CDR3 totals 17 residues. After removal of 0 bases from V and 0 bases from J, the junction contained 4 bases not matched to a gene. CDR3 amino acids: CASSQSKGTANTGELFF. The DNA for the CDR3 is TGCGCCAGCAGTCAATCGAAGGGGACAGCGAACACCGGGGAGCTGTTTTTT.

In its sample, this clone was seen a few times. The chain carries TRBV12-5 and TRBJ2-5; D call uncertain. CDR3 length: 16 residues. Looked up from germline, CDR1 is LGHNT and CDR2 is FRNRAP. V lost 0 bases, J lost 0 bases, and 11 bases lay in between. The CDR3 coding sequence is TGTGCTAGTGGTTTGGTAAGACAAGGGTACCAAGAGACCCAGTACTTC. Translating gives CASGLVRQGYQETQYF.

This clone was detected only a few times. The chain joins TRBV2 to TRBJ1-5; no clear D gene. The CDR3 covers 14 residues. Germline V lookup: CDR1 SNHLY, CDR2 FYNNEI. The V gene lost 8 bases and the J gene lost 2 bases, with 13 bases spanning the gap. DNA of the CDR3: TGTGCCAGCGCTCAGGAGGGTGGCAATCAGCCCCAGCATTTT. It translates to CASAQEGGNQPQHF.